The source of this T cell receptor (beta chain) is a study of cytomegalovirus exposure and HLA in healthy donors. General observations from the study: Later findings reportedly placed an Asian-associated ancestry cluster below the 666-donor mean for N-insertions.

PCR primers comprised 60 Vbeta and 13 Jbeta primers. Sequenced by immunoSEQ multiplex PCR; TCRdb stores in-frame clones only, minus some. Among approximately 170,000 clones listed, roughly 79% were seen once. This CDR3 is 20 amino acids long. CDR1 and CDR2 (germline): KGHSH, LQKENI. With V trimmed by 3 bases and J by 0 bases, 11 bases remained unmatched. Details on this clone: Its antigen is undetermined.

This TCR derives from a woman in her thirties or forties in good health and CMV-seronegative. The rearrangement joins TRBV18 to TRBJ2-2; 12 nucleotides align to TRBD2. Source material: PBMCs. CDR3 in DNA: TGTGCCAGCTCACCCCGACTAGCGGGAGATCATACCCCGAACACCGGGGAGCTGTTTTTT. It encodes CASSPRLAGDHTPNTGELFF.